One T cell receptor (beta chain) is described in this entry. Using immunoSEQ multiplex PCR, the repertoire was profiled, and TCRdb retains in-frame clones only, with some absent. The table records around 140,000 clones, approximately 92% of them present only once. Trimming pared 2 bases from V and 2 bases from J, leaving 13 bases between. The CDR3 length is 15 residues. Germline V gene data show CDR1 as WNHNN and CDR2 as SYGVQD (reference sequence). This entry comes from a study of control samples from healthy donors and cancer patients. The V and J genes are TRBV10-1 and TRBJ2-7; D is unresolved. Sequenced input: blood. The receptor was derived from a man aged 25-40 years in good health. For the CDR3, the DNA is TGCGCCAGCAGTGAGGGGCAGTTTGGGCCCTACGAGCAGTACTTC. It encodes CASSEGQFGPYEQYF.